What follows describes a single TCR beta chain. Germline CDR1 is KGHSH and CDR2 is LQKENI. The V segment lost 2 bases and the J segment 2 bases; nucleotides outside the gene matches: 2. This CDR3 is 14 amino acids long. This record comes from a study of cytomegalovirus exposure and HLA in healthy donors. The PCR used 60 Vbeta and 13 Jbeta primers. Original analysis: Unique TCR beta chains numbered around 80 million in a later analysis, with some 9.9 million shared. Method: immunoSEQ multiplex PCR; TCRdb's copy keeps in-frame clones and lacks some. Clone size and the V and J calls come from that table; the DNA yielded D and trimming. In the table there are under 200,000 clones, approximately 86% of which are singletons.

Sequenced sample: PBMCs. This clonotype was sampled from a young woman in good health and CMV-seronegative. The chain couples TRBV18 to TRBJ2-7, with TRBD1 matching 8 bases. CDR3 sequence: CASSPRQGPYEQYF. The DNA of the CDR3 is TGTGCCAGCTCACCAAGACAGGGGCCCTACGAGCAGTACTTC.